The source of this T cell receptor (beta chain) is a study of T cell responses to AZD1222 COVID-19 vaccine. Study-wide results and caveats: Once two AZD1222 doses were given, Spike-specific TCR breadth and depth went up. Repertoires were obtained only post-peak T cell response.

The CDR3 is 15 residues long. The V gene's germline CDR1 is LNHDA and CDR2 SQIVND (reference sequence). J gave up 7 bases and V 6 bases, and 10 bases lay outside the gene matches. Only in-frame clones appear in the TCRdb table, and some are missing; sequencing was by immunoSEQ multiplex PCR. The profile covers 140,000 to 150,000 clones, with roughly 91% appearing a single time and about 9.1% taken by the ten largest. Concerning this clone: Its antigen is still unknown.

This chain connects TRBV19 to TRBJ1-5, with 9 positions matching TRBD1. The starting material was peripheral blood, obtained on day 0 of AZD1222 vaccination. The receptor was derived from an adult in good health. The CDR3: CASSLGQGVGQPQHF. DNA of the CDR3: TGTGCCAGTAGCCTGGGACAGGGAGTTGGGCAGCCCCAGCATTTT.